The clone carrying this T cell receptor beta chain has more than one count but fewer than ten. Antigen specificity is unknown. This sample was included in a study of cytomegalovirus exposure and HLA in healthy donors. Study-level points and caveats: Fewer N-insertions (relative to the approximately 700-donor mean) were reportedly seen in an Asian-associated ancestry cluster in a later analysis.

This PCR relied on a set of 60 Vbeta primers and 13 Jbeta primers. The table came from immunoSEQ multiplex PCR; TCRdb's copy has only in-frame clones and leaves some out. The sample lists around 180,000 clones, about 85% occurring once. The CDR3 has 15 residues. Germline V lookup: CDR1 MNHEY, CDR2 SMNVEV (reference sequence). V gave up 5 bases and J gave up 8 bases, with 21 bases separating them. V usage is TRBV27 and J usage is TRBJ1-2; D perhaps matches TRBD1 (6 bases). Sequenced: PBMCs. The TCR comes from a woman in her 50s in good health and CMV-seronegative. The CDR3 nucleotides are TGTGCCAGCAGTCTAATCAGGGGACCATTGGGGGGCTACACCTTC. Its translation: CASSLIRGPLGGYTF.